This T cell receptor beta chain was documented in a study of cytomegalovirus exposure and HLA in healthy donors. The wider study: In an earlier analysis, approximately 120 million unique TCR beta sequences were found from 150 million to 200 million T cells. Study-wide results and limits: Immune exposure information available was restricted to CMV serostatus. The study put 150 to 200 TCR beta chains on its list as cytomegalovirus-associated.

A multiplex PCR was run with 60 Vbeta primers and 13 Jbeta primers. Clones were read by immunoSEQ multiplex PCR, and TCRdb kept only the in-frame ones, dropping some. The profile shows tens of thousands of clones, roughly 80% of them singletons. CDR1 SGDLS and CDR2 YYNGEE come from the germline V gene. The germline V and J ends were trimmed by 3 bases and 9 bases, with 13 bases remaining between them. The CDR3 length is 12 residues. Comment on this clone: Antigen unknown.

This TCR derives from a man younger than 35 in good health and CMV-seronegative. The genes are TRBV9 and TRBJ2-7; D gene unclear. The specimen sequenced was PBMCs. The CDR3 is CASSGRLTGQYF. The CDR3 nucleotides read TGTGCCAGCAGCGGTCGCTTAACCGGGCAGTACTTC.